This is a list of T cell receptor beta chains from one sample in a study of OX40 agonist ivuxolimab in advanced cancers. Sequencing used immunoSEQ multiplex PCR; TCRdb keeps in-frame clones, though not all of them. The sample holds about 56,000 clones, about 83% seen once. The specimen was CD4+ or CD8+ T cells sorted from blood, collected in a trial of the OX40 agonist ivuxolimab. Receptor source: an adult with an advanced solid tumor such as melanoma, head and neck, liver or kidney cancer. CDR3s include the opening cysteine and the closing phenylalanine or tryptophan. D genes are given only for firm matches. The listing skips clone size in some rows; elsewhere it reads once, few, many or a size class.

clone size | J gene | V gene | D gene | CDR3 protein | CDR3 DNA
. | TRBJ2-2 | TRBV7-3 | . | CASSPRRAGELFF | TGTGCCAGCAGCCCCCGCAGGGCCGGGGAGCTGTTTTTT
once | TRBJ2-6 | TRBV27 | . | CASGSTDSGANVLTF | TGTGCCAGCGGATCTACGGACTCTGGGGCCAACGTCCTGACTTTC
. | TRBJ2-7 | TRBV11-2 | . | CASSSDPGDEQYF | TGTGCCAGCAGCTCGGACCCCGGGGACGAGCAGTACTTC
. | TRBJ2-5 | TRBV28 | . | CASSLSSGTSRPETQYF | TGTGCCAGCAGTCTATCTTCCGGGACCTCGCGTCCAGAGACCCAGTACTTC
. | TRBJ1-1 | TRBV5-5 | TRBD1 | CASSRRTGEAFF | TGTGCCAGCAGCCGTAGGACAGGCGAAGCTTTCTTT
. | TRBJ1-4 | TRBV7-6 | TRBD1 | CASSQDRGTNEKLFF | TGTGCCAGCAGCCAAGACAGGGGAACTAATGAAAAACTGTTTTTT
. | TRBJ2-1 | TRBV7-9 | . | CASSLGRTLSTGQFF | TGTGCCAGCAGCTTAGGCAGGACCCTTTCAACGGGGCAGTTCTTC
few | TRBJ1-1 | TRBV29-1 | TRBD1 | CSAQQGATNTEAFF | TGCAGCGCACAACAGGGGGCGACGAACACTGAAGCTTTCTTT
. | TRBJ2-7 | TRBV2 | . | CASSEQGPSYEQYF | TGTGCCAGCAGTGAACAGGGACCCTCCTACGAGCAGTACTTC
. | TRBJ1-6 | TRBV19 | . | CASSYGRNPNSPLHF | TGTGCCAGTAGTTATGGACGCAACCCCAATTCACCCCTCCACTTT
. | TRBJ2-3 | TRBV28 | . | CASSPLNAYTDTQYF | TGTGCCAGCAGTCCCCTTAATGCTTACACAGATACGCAGTATTTT
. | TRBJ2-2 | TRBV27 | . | CASSLEWRFANTGELFF | TGTGCCAGCAGTTTAGAATGGCGGTTCGCGAACACCGGGGAGCTGTTTTTT
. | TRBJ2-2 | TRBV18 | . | CASSPQETNTGELFF | TGTGCCAGCTCACCACAGGAGACGAACACCGGGGAGCTGTTTTTT
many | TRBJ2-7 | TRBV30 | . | CAWGVGTGRTF | .
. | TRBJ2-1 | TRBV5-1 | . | CASSLFPSSEEQFF | TGCGCCAGCAGCTTGTTTCCCTCTTCGGAGGAGCAGTTCTTC
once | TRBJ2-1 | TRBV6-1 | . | CASSEERAYNEQFF | TGTGCCAGCAGTGAGGAGCGAGCCTACAATGAGCAGTTCTTC
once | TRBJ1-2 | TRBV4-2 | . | CASSQDTGYDGYTF | TGTGCCAGCAGCCAAGATACAGGGTATGATGGCTACACCTTC
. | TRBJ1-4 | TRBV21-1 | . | CASSPRGGQGDFNEKLFF | TGTGCCAGCAGCCCCCGGGGGGGACAGGGGGACTTTAATGAAAAACTGTTTTTT
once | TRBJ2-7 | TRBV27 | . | CASSSPGRTYEQYF | TGTGCCAGCAGTTCCCCGGGTAGGACGTACGAGCAGTACTTC
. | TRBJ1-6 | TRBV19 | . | CASSQTDYNSPLHF | TGTGCCAGTAGTCAGACGGATTATAATTCACCCCTCCACTTT
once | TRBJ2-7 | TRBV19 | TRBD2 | CASTPSGRFSYEQYF | TGTGCCAGTACTCCTAGCGGGAGGTTCTCCTACGAGCAGTACTTC
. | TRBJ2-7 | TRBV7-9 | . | CASSSGSEQYF | TGTGCCAGCAGCTCAGGGTCCGAGCAGTACTTC
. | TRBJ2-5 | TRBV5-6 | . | CASSPTWRGPGETQYF | TGTGCCAGCAGCCCAACTTGGCGGGGACCAGGGGAGACCCAGTACTTC
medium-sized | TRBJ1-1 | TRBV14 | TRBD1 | CASSQVEIPPGQGVFEAFF | TGTGCCAGCAGCCAAGTAGAAATACCGCCGGGACAGGGCGTTTTTGAAGCTTTCTTT
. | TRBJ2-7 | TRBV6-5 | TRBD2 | CASSEVAGVMHEQYF | TGTGCCAGCAGCGAGGTAGCGGGAGTGATGCACGAGCAGTACTTC
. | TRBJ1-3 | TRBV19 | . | CASRNQGSSGNTIYF | TGTGCCAGTAGGAATCAGGGCAGCTCTGGAAACACCATATATTTT
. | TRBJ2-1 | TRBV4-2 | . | CASSQASISARRGLGRRNEQFF | TGTGCCAGCAGCCAAGCTAGTATTAGCGCGCGGAGGGGTTTGGGTCGGAGGAATGAGCAGTTCTTC
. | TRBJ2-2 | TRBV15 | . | CATSRAETGELFF | TGTGCCACCAGCAGAGCTGAGACCGGGGAGCTGTTTTTT
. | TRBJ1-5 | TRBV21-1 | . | CASEIGDRVSNQPQHF | TGTGCCAGCGAAATAGGGGATAGGGTGAGCAATCAGCCCCAGCATTTT
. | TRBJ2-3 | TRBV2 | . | CASSQRRDTQYF | TGTGCCAGCAGTCAAAGGAGGGATACGCAGTATTTT
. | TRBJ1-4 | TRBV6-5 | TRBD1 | CASTSGTGYEKLFF | TGTGCCAGCACCTCCGGGACAGGGTACGAAAAACTGTTTTTT
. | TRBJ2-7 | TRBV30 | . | CAWSVLGYEQYF | TGTGCCTGGAGTGTACTGGGGTACGAGCAGTACTTC
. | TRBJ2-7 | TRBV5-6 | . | CASVSAGDGEQYF | TGTGCCAGCGTCTCTGCAGGGGATGGGGAGCAGTACTTC
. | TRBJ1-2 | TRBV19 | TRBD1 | CASSRDSQKGHGYTF | TGTGCCAGTAGTCGGGACAGTCAAAAGGGGCATGGCTACACCTTC
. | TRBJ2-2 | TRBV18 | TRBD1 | CASSPGTGRNTGELFF | TGTGCCAGCTCACCGGGGACAGGAAGGAACACCGGGGAGCTGTTTTTT
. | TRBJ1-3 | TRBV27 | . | CASSNRAGNTIYF | TGTGCCAGCAGTAACAGGGCTGGAAACACCATATATTTT
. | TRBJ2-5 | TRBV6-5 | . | CASSEGAADETQYF | TGTGCCAGCAGTGAAGGGGCGGCAGATGAGACCCAGTACTTC
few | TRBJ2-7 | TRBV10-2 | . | CASSEGRSYEQYF | TGCGCCAGCAGTGAGGGACGGTCCTACGAGCAGTACTTC
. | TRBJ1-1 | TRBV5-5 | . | CASSLGMPGTEAFF | TGTGCCAGCAGCTTAGGTATGCCGGGCACTGAAGCTTTCTTT
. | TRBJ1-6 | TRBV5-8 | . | CASSPGHGENNSPLHF | TGTGCCAGCAGCCCTGGACATGGAGAAAATAATTCACCCCTCCACTTT
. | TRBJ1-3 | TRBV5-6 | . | CASSLRGAPNTIYF | TGTGCCAGCAGCTTAAGGGGAGCCCCAAACACCATATATTTT
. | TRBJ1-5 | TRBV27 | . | CASRGTVGNQPQHF | TGTGCCAGCAGGGGTACGGTGGGCAATCAGCCCCAGCATTTT
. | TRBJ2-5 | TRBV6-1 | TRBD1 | CASSGTVQETQYF | TGTGCCAGCAGCGGGACAGTCCAAGAGACCCAGTACTTC
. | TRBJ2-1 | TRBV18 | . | CASSSLTIGRYNEQFF | TGTGCCAGCTCAAGTTTAACAATTGGCCGCTACAATGAGCAGTTCTTC
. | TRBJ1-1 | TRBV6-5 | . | CASSYPRNTEAFF | TGTGCCAGCAGTTACCCCCGGAACACTGAAGCTTTCTTT
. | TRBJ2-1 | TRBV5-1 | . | CASSQGYRSYNEQFF | TGCGCCAGCAGCCAGGGGTATCGGTCCTACAATGAGCAGTTCTTC
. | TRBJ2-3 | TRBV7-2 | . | CASSLVASTDTQYF | TGTGCCAGCAGCTTAGTTGCTAGCACAGATACGCAGTATTTT
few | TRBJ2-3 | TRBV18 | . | CASSPGNTNTQYF | TGTGCCAGCTCACCAGGAAACACGAATACGCAGTATTTT
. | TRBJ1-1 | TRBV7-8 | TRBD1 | CASSAWDRINTEAFF | TGTGCCAGCAGCGCCTGGGACAGAATCAACACTGAAGCTTTCTTT